This T cell receptor beta chain was sequenced in a study of blood T cell repertoires in COVID-19. Study information: There were acute and convalescent COVID-19 samples, and they came from the United States, Italy and Spain. From T cells, B-cell-depleted T cells, or PBMCs came the material, which was cDNA or gDNA.

Per the original data handling: Cell counts per sample came from amplifying reference gene primers. Assay used: immunoSEQ multiplex PCR; TCRdb lists only in-frame clones, some missing. V and J calls and clone size follow that table, whereas D and trimming were derived from the DNA. The sample records roughly 290,000 clones, approximately 89% being singletons. CDR1 is MNHEY, CDR2 SMNVEV, per germline (reference sequence). The CDR3 totals 16 residues. The V gene end was trimmed by 11 bases and the J gene end by 6 bases; junction bases not matched to a gene: 18. The sequenced sample was peripheral blood. The clonotype was recovered from a woman aged 60-75 years with acute or convalescent COVID-19. The J gene is TRBJ2-1, the V gene TRBV27; TRBD2 agrees at 8 bases. Here the CDR3 DNA reads TGTGCCTCCTGTCGCCTCGGTGGACTAGCTGTCAATGAGCAGTTCTTC. It is translated as CASCRLGGLAVNEQFF.